This is a list of T cell receptor beta chains from one sample in a study of control samples from healthy donors and cancer patients. Generated by immunoSEQ multiplex PCR, the TCRdb table keeps only in-frame clones and is missing some. The sample records 95,000 to 120,000 clones, about 80% being singletons. Sequencing used blood. All receptors derive from a man younger than 35 in good health. The conserved cysteine and the conserved F or W are not part of the CDR3 here. The D gene is left open where the match is weak.

cdr3_aa: ASSSTGLNEKLF
cdr3_length: 12
v_call: TRBV28
d_call: -

cdr3_aa: ASSPTRGSYNEQF
cdr3_length: 13
v_call: TRBV6-6
d_call: -

cdr3_aa: SVDGGSYGYT
cdr3_length: 10
v_call: TRBV29-1
d_call: -

cdr3_aa: ASSPWGTGANVLT
cdr3_length: 13
v_call: TRBV18
d_call: -

cdr3_aa: ASSQVGQGQGYGYT
cdr3_length: 14
v_call: TRBV4-3
d_call: TRBD1

cdr3_aa: SVRHRGQLSNEQF
cdr3_length: 13
v_call: TRBV29-1
d_call: TRBD1

cdr3_aa: ASSLDRGGRYNEQF
cdr3_length: 14
v_call: TRBV5-1
d_call: TRBD2

cdr3_aa: ASSFDSGGGNTIY
cdr3_length: 13
v_call: TRBV28
d_call: -

cdr3_aa: ATSRRGPLSGNTIY
cdr3_length: 14
v_call: TRBV15
d_call: -

cdr3_aa: ASSYGPHEQY
cdr3_length: 10
v_call: TRBV6-6
d_call: -

cdr3_aa: ASSPGTGEVNEQF
cdr3_length: 13
v_call: TRBV6-5
d_call: TRBD1

cdr3_aa: ASSQLIRGDELF
cdr3_length: 12
v_call: TRBV18
d_call: -

cdr3_aa: ASSPVGGGAGGYT
cdr3_length: 13
v_call: TRBV5-4
d_call: TRBD1

cdr3_aa: ASSFGQGEGYT
cdr3_length: 11
v_call: TRBV7-9
d_call: TRBD1

cdr3_aa: ASSAAGPQPQH
cdr3_length: 11
v_call: TRBV10-1
d_call: -

cdr3_aa: ASRVGIGLGETQY
cdr3_length: 13
v_call: TRBV11-1
d_call: -

cdr3_aa: ASSLLGDSPLH
cdr3_length: 11
v_call: TRBV5-6
d_call: -

cdr3_aa: ATTHWSLGTQY
cdr3_length: 11
v_call: TRBV24-1
d_call: -

cdr3_aa: ASSLDSGEVYNEKLF
cdr3_length: 15
v_call: TRBV5-1
d_call: -

cdr3_aa: ATSDSLRVNQPQH
cdr3_length: 13
v_call: TRBV24-1
d_call: -

cdr3_aa: ASSQGGQGAGETQY
cdr3_length: 14
v_call: TRBV4-2
d_call: TRBD1

cdr3_aa: ASSLSREDTQY
cdr3_length: 11
v_call: TRBV12-3/TRBV12-4
d_call: -

cdr3_aa: ASSPGTGGGGGTEAF
cdr3_length: 15
v_call: TRBV3-1/TRBV3-2
d_call: TRBD1

cdr3_aa: ASSFQRGRGETQY
cdr3_length: 13
v_call: TRBV7-2
d_call: TRBD2

cdr3_aa: ACTGFYGYT
cdr3_length: 9
v_call: TRBV30
d_call: -